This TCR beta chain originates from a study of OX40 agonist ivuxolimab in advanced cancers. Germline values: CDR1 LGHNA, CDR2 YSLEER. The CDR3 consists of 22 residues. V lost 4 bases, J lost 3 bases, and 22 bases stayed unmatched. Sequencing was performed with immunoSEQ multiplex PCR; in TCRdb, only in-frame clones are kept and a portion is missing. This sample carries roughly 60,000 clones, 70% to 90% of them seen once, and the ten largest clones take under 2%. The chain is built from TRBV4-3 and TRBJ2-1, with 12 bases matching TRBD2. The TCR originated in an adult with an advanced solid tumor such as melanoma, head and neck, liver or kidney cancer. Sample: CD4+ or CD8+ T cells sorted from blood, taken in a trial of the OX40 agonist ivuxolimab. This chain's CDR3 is CASSPRLAGVSYYSGYYNEQFF. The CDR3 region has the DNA TGCGCCAGCAGCCCGAGACTAGCGGGAGTCTCATACTATAGCGGCTACTACAATGAGCAGTTCTTC.